What follows describes a single T cell receptor beta chain. Here immunoSEQ multiplex PCR was the method, and the copy in TCRdb shows in-frame clones only, minus some. The table lists more than 250,000 clones, under 95% of them singletons. This entry comes from a study of blood T cell repertoires in COVID-19. Study at large: Italy, Spain and the United States were the sources of the convalescent and acute COVID-19 samples.

Per germline, CDR1 MDHEN and CDR2 SYDVKM. Trimming stripped 3 bases from V and 4 bases from J, with 12 bases between. The CDR3 totals 14 residues. Material: PBMCs or T cells enriched from blood (not recorded which). The rearrangement joins TRBV28 to TRBJ2-5, with D tentatively TRBD2 (5 bases). The TCR comes from a woman aged 30 to 39 who had recovered from COVID-19. CDR3 DNA sequence: TGTGCCAGCAGTTTCCAAGGAGGACGAGAGACCCAGTACTTC. It is translated as CASSFQGGRETQYF.